The 10 T cell receptor beta chains below come from one sample, sequenced in a study of control samples from healthy donors and cancer patients. Assay: immunoSEQ multiplex PCR; the TCRdb copy retains only in-frame clones and omits some. The table has about 82,000 clones, 94% seen once. Sequenced input: blood. Every receptor here comes from a woman under 30 in good health.

The chain uses TRBV6-5 and TRBJ1-1; 7 bases map to TRBD1. The CDR3 is made up of 14 amino acids. V gave up 6 bases and J gave up 5 bases; unmatched junction bases: 9. Per germline, CDR1 MNHEY and CDR2 SVGAGI. The CDR3 DNA reads TGTGCCAGCAGCCCCGGGACAGCGAAAACTGAAGCTTTCTTT. Its translation is CASSPGTAKTEAFF.

The chain employs TRBV9 and TRBJ2-2; a possible D gene is TRBD2 (5 bases). The CDR3 is 13 residues long. V shed 1 base and J shed 7 bases, with 8 bases lying between them. Per the germline V gene, CDR1 is SGDLS and CDR2 is YYNGEE. The CDR3 here is CASSVQRGGELFF. Here the CDR3 DNA reads TGTGCCAGCAGCGTACAACGGGGCGGGGAGCTGTTTTTT.

V gene TRBV27 combines with J gene TRBJ2-7; 7 bases fit TRBD1. V gave up 0 bases and J gave up 5 bases; unmatched junction bases: 4. This CDR3 has 14 amino acids. Germline V gene sequence: CDR1 MNHEY, CDR2 SMNVEV (reference sequence). CDR3 protein: CASSLSVGGNEQYF. In nucleotides, the CDR3 is TGTGCCAGCAGTTTATCGGTAGGGGGCAACGAGCAGTACTTC.

The rearrangement links TRBV28 to TRBJ2-3, with 8 bases identical to TRBD2. After removal of 2 bases from V and 1 base from J, the junction contained 11 bases not matched to a gene. The CDR3 length is 18 residues. CDR1 is MDHEN and CDR2 is SYDVKM in the germline V gene. CDR3 loop: CASSLVFGQTSGTDTQYF. The CDR3 DNA reads TGTGCCAGCAGTTTAGTGTTTGGGCAGACTAGCGGCACAGATACGCAGTATTTT.

The rearrangement uses TRBV28 and TRBJ1-3; a possible D gene is TRBD1 (5 bases). V lost 2 bases and J lost 1, with 15 bases in between. Germline-derived CDR1 and CDR2 are MDHEN and SYDVKM. CDR3 length equals 17 residues. CDR3 nucleotide sequence: TGTGCCAGCAGTTTAGGAGGGGCCTGGACGTCTGGAAACACCATATATTTT. It codes for CASSLGGAWTSGNTIYF.

The rearrangement uses TRBV9 and TRBJ2-1, with no clear D. Trimming left V 3 bases short and J 2 bases short, with 15 bases between. The germline CDR1 and CDR2 sequences are SGDLS and YYNGEE. The CDR3 runs 16 residues. The CDR3: CASSGRTSPPYNEQFF. CDR3 nucleotides: TGTGCCAGCAGCGGGCGGACCTCCCCCCCCTACAATGAGCAGTTCTTC.

The chain recombines TRBV2 with TRBJ2-3; 11 positions match TRBD2. Germline-derived CDR1 and CDR2 are SNHLY and FYNNEI. V lost 5 bases and J lost 3; bases outside the gene matches: 7. This CDR3 has 16 amino acids. This CDR3 reads CASSNELAGVTDTQYF. DNA for the CDR3: TGTGCCAGCAGTAACGAACTAGCGGGAGTTACAGATACGCAGTATTTT.

The V and J genes are TRBV5-4 and TRBJ1-6; 9 bases line up with TRBD1. This CDR3 comprises 15 residues. Germline trimming cut 9 bases from V and 1 base from J; bases unmatched to any gene: 5. CDR1 and CDR2 (germline): SGHNT, YYREEE (reference sequence). The CDR3 DNA reads as TGTGCCACTACAGGGGGCGGTTCCTATAATTCACCCCTCCACTTT. This translates into CATTGGGSYNSPLHF.

V is TRBV29-1 and J is TRBJ2-7; 10 positions match TRBD2. The V and J ends lost 1 base and 6 bases, in that order; junction bases with no gene match: 3. Germline CDR1 SQVTM, CDR2 ANQGSEA. This CDR3 region has 13 residues. The CDR3 here is CSVEATSGTEQYF. The CDR3 DNA sequence: TGCAGCGTTGAAGCTACTAGCGGGACCGAGCAGTACTTC.

CDR3 in amino acids: CSVEGSRGEASGANVLTF. The CDR3 DNA follows: TGCAGCGTTGAAGGAAGCAGGGGTGAGGCCTCTGGGGCCAACGTCCTGACTTTC. This sequence joins TRBV29-1 and TRBJ2-6, with D tentatively TRBD1 (6 bases). This CDR3 is built from 18 residues. The V end was cut by 1 base, the J end by 0 bases, with 16 bases between. The V gene's germline CDR1 is SQVTM and CDR2 ANQGSEA. The full variable domain, with the rest looked up from reference TRBV29-1 and TRBJ2-6, is SAVISQKPSRDICQRGTSLTIQCQVDSQVTMMFWYRQQPGQSLTLIATANQGSEATYESGFVIDKFPISRPNLTFSTLTVSNMSPEDSSIYLCSVEGSRGEASGANVLTFGAGSRLTVL.